This TCR beta chain originates from a study of low-dose radiotherapy and immunotherapy resistance in tumors. On the study more broadly: Intravenous cyclophosphamide at 200 mg/m2 preceded radiation and immunotherapy by one day, every two weeks.

As to time point: after trial treatment. The treatment is: LDRT plus nivolumab, ipilimumab, low-dose cyclophosphamide and aspirin (RACIN trial). Donors were administered nivolumab, ipilimumab, aspirin and low-dose cyclophosphamide, together with low-dose radiotherapy. Each patient who was eligible had an advanced solid tumor with no tumor-infiltrating lymphocytes. Germline V gene sequence: CDR1 SGHTA, CDR2 FQGNSA. V lost 6 bases to trimming and J lost 3 bases; unmatched junction nucleotides: 8. The CDR3 sequence is 15 residues long. cDNA synthesis used a TRAV/TRBV-specific primer set for both chains. Using a constant-region primer together with a V-primer adapter, TCRs were subjected to 15 to 20 PCR cycles of amplification. With in vitro transcription, the isolated mRNA was amplified. TCRdb reprocessed the reads via MiXCR and lists one record per CDR3 protein. The table lists some 94,000 distinct CDR3 sequences, 20% to 25% of them singletons.

The chain combines TRBV7-2 with TRBJ2-5; 9 bases are shared with TRBD1. The TCR was taken from a female donor with ovarian cancer. Here the sequenced sample was PBMCs, taken after low-dose radiotherapy plus immunotherapy. CDR3 bases: TGTGCCAGCAGTACCCGGGACAGGGTGAAAGAGACCCAGTACTTC. This gives the protein CASSTRDRVKETQYF.